This TCR beta chain was recorded in a study of long-term antiretroviral therapy in people with HIV. Study outcomes and limitations: Dominant in the repertoire at all time points were clones expanded before ART.

Germline V gives CDR1 SGDLS, CDR2 YYNGEE. The CDR3 contains 14 residues. V was pared by 0 bases and J by 2 bases, with 5 bases between. For each donor, at least one pre-ART and at least two post-ART PBMC samples were available. Version v3.0 of the immunoSEQ assay ran at survey level. Clones were sequenced by immunoSEQ multiplex PCR, and TCRdb holds only the in-frame ones, with some missing. The table lists tens of thousands of clones, approximately 91% of them singletons. To note about this clone: Its antigen is unknown.

The origin of this receptor is a man aged 55 to 69 with HIV. Here the sequenced sample was unsorted PBMCs, taken 0.6 years after starting antiretroviral therapy. The gene calls are TRBV9 and TRBJ2-2; no firm D call. CDR3 sequence (DNA): TGTGCCAGCAGCGTAGGTGCCAACACCGGGGAGCTGTTTTTT. Protein sequence: CASSVGANTGELFF.